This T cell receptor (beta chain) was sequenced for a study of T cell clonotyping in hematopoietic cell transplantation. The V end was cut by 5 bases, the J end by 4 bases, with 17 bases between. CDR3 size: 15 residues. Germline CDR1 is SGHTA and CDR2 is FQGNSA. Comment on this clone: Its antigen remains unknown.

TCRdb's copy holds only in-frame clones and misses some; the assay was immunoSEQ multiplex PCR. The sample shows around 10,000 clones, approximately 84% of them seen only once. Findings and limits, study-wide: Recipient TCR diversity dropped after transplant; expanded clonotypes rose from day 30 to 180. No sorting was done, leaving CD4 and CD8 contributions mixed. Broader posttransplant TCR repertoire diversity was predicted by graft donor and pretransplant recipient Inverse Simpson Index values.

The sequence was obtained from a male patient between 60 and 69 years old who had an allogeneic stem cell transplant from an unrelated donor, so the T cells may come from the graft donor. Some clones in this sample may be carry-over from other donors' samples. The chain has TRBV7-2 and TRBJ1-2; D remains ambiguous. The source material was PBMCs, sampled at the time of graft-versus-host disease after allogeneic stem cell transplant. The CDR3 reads CASSAGEQTFYGYTF. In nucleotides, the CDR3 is TGTGCCAGCAGCGCCGGGGAGCAGACCTTCTATGGCTACACCTTC.